This T cell receptor (beta chain) appears in the sequencing data of a study of T cells expressing NK-cell markers. TCRdb reanalyzed the 5' RACE reads, giving one entry per CDR3 protein sequence and no DNA. The sample table includes about 550,000 distinct CDR3 sequences. The CDR3 is 16 residues long. This receptor was obtained from a man in his late teens or twenties in good health. The sequenced sample consisted of blood T cells: a sorted CD56 or NKG2C T cell subset, CD4+ or CD8+ T cells, or bulk PBMC T cells (not recorded which). J is TRBJ1-5 and V is TRBV12-3 or TRBV12-4. This chain's CDR3 is CASSLREANSIQPQHF.